A selection of T cell receptor beta chains follows, all from one sample in a study of blood T cell repertoires in COVID-19. Measured with immunoSEQ multiplex PCR; TCRdb has only the in-frame clones, and not every one. The data hold over 100,000 clones, with approximately 87% observed a single time. The sequenced sample was peripheral blood. These receptors were collected from a woman aged 50 to 60 with acute or convalescent COVID-19. The CDR3 runs from the conserved cysteine through the conserved F or W. D genes are given only for firm matches. Size is stated for part of the rows, as once, few or many counts, or as a class when the clone is expanded.

cdr3_aa: CASSQNGDQPQHF; cdr3_nt: TGTGCCAGCAGTCAAAACGGGGATCAGCCCCAGCATTTT; v_call: TRBV12-3/TRBV12-4; j_call: TRBJ1-5; d_call: -; clone_size: -
cdr3_aa: CASNLRQMNSEAFF; cdr3_nt: TGTGCCAGCAACTTAAGACAGATGAATTCCGAAGCTTTCTTT; v_call: TRBV2; j_call: TRBJ1-1; d_call: -; clone_size: -
cdr3_aa: CAISDPRGGLSNTEAFF; cdr3_nt: TGTGCCATCAGTGACCCCCGAGGGGGATTGTCGAACACTGAAGCTTTCTTT; v_call: TRBV10-3; j_call: TRBJ1-1; d_call: -; clone_size: -
cdr3_aa: CASSRPSGDTEAFF; cdr3_nt: TGTGCCAGCAGTCGTCCATCAGGGGACACTGAAGCTTTCTTT; v_call: TRBV6-6; j_call: TRBJ1-1; d_call: -; clone_size: -
cdr3_aa: CASSEWGKTEAFF; cdr3_nt: TGCGCCAGCAGCGAGTGGGGCAAAACTGAAGCTTTCTTT; v_call: TRBV5-1; j_call: TRBJ1-1; d_call: -; clone_size: -
cdr3_aa: CASSTGLAGGLSVHEQYF; cdr3_nt: TGTGCCAGTAGTACCGGACTAGCGGGGGGGCTCTCTGTCCACGAGCAGTACTTC; v_call: TRBV19; j_call: TRBJ2-7; d_call: TRBD2; clone_size: -
cdr3_aa: CAISESQDRPYGYTF; cdr3_nt: TGTGCCATCAGTGAGTCACAGGACAGACCCTATGGCTACACCTTC; v_call: TRBV10-3; j_call: TRBJ1-2; d_call: -; clone_size: once
cdr3_aa: CASSLQGTWGYTF; cdr3_nt: TGTGCCAGCAGCCTACAGGGTACCTGGGGCTACACCTTC; v_call: TRBV6-5; j_call: TRBJ1-2; d_call: -; clone_size: -
cdr3_aa: CASSQGQGLGGYTF; cdr3_nt: TGTGCCAGCAGCCAAGGACAGGGATTGGGTGGCTACACCTTC; v_call: TRBV3-1/TRBV3-2; j_call: TRBJ1-2; d_call: TRBD1; clone_size: -
cdr3_aa: CASSVDQDGESSYEQYF; cdr3_nt: TGTGCCAGCAGCGTAGACCAGGACGGGGAAAGCTCCTACGAGCAGTACTTC; v_call: TRBV9; j_call: TRBJ2-7; d_call: -; clone_size: -
cdr3_aa: CASSPGFAGNTIYF; cdr3_nt: TGTGCCAGCAGTCCAGGGTTCGCGGGAAACACCATATATTTT; v_call: TRBV27; j_call: TRBJ1-3; d_call: -; clone_size: -
cdr3_aa: CSAEAWEGGGYTF; cdr3_nt: TGCAGCGCTGAGGCCTGGGAGGGCGGTGGCTACACCTTC; v_call: TRBV29-1; j_call: TRBJ1-2; d_call: -; clone_size: -
cdr3_aa: CASSQRAGVNEQFF; cdr3_nt: TGTGCCAGCAGCCAACGAGCGGGGGTAAATGAGCAGTTCTTC; v_call: TRBV16; j_call: TRBJ2-1; d_call: TRBD2; clone_size: -
cdr3_aa: CAISESIYPTTGGMGGYTF; cdr3_nt: TGTGCCATCAGTGAGTCTATCTACCCAACTACAGGGGGAATGGGCGGCTACACCTTC; v_call: TRBV10-3; j_call: TRBJ1-2; d_call: TRBD1; clone_size: -
cdr3_aa: CAWMGGGARNEQFF; cdr3_nt: TGTGCCTGGATGGGCGGGGGGGCTAGGAATGAGCAGTTCTTC; v_call: TRBV30; j_call: TRBJ2-1; d_call: TRBD2; clone_size: -
cdr3_aa: CASSQDHRASTTNEKLFF; cdr3_nt: TGTGCCAGCAGCCAAGATCACAGAGCCAGCACAACTAATGAAAAACTGTTTTTT; v_call: TRBV4-2; j_call: TRBJ1-4; d_call: -; clone_size: -
cdr3_aa: CASSLWADGDGYTF; cdr3_nt: TGTGCCAGCAGCTTGTGGGCAGATGGTGATGGCTACACCTTC; v_call: TRBV5-5; j_call: TRBJ1-2; d_call: -; clone_size: -
cdr3_aa: CASSLEQSEPLHF; cdr3_nt: TGCGCCAGCAGCTTGGAACAGTCTGAACCCCTCCACTTT; v_call: TRBV5-1; j_call: TRBJ1-6; d_call: -; clone_size: -
cdr3_aa: CASSQGGPPTDTQYF; cdr3_nt: TGTGCCAGCTCACAGGGGGGGCCCCCCACAGATACGCAGTATTTT; v_call: TRBV18; j_call: TRBJ2-3; d_call: -; clone_size: -
cdr3_aa: CASSEGTDKNSPLHF; cdr3_nt: TGTGCCAGCAGTGAAGGGACAGACAAAAATTCACCCCTCCACTTT; v_call: TRBV2; j_call: TRBJ1-6; d_call: -; clone_size: -
cdr3_aa: CASSLGGGAGIYGYTF; cdr3_nt: TGTGCCAGCAGCCTCGGAGGGGGGGCTGGGATCTATGGCTACACCTTC; v_call: TRBV5-6; j_call: TRBJ1-2; d_call: -; clone_size: few
cdr3_aa: CSERLGLNTEAFF; cdr3_nt: TGCAGCGAGCGCCTCGGGTTGAACACTGAAGCTTTCTTT; v_call: TRBV29-1; j_call: TRBJ1-1; d_call: -; clone_size: -